A selection of T cell receptor beta chains follows, all from one sample in a study of shared clonotypes between healthy human individuals. Repertoires were generated with immunoSEQ multiplex PCR, while TCRdb's copy carries only in-frame clones and drops some. The table shows about 2.5 million clones, with less than 95% occurring only once. Sequenced sample: naive CD4+ T cells from PBMCs. The source of these receptors is a man aged 18 to 29 in good health. Some clones in this sample may be carry-over from other donors' samples. Both conserved end residues are part of each CDR3.

TRBV11-2	CASSPATPPYEQYF
TRBV11-3	CASSIESGEQFF
TRBV28	CASRMTPRENQPQHF
TRBV7-3	CASSPSGSYEQYF
TRBV19	CASSIRQEKTWNTEAFF
TRBV11-2	CASSALSQGRPEGYTF
TRBV6-1	CASSEAGGSNF
TRBV5-5	CASSLVASGQETQYF
TRBV27	CASSWGQLAGELFF
TRBV19	CASSNRARGYNEQFF
TRBV30	CAWSVDTNTGELFF
TRBV7-2	CASASGRVGHEQFF
TRBV27	CASSIWGSAYQETQYF
TRBV11-2	CASSKGLAAYNEQFF
TRBV4-3	CASSPDRGDGYTF
TRBV7-9	CASSLMGFTDTQYF
TRBV19	CASSTDGDNEQFF
TRBV5-1	CASSLDSNSNQPQHF
TRBV7-9	CASSLRAGMERADTQYF
TRBV6-6	CASSYSPTTQETQYF
TRBV27	CASSLSFGLLYGYTF
TRBV6-1	CASSEFRSPLHF
TRBV19	CASSFLAGVPNEQFF
TRBV9	CASSGDGVYGYTF
TRBV15	CATSRGTMEDTQYF
TRBV19	CASSILPGQGTGASDQPQHF
TRBV11-2	CASSLGRSTEAFF
TRBV19	CASSTQATNEKLFF
TRBV5-4	CASYSGGKQYF
TRBV11-3	CASSFGGGNEQFF
TRBV4-1	CASSQADLGLHGYTF
TRBV6-1	CASSVGQGDGYTF
TRBV5-1	CASSSSSGITTGELFF
TRBV5-1	CASIGGPRNEQFF
TRBV28	CASSPSASSYNEQFF
TRBV5-4	CASSWTALANTGELFF